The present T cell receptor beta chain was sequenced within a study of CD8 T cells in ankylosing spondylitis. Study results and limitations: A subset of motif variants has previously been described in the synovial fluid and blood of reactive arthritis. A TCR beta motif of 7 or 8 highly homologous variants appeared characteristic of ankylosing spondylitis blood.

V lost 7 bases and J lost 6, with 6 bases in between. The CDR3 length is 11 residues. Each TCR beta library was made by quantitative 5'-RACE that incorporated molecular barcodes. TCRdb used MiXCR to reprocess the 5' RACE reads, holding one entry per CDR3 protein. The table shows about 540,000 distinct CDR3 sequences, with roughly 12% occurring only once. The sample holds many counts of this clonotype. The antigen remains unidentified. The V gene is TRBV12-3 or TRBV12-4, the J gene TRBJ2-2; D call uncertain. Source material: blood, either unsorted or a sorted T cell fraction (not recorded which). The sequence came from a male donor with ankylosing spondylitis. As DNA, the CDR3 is TGTGCCAGCACCCTGTCCGGGGAGCTGTTTTTT. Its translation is CASTLSGELFF.